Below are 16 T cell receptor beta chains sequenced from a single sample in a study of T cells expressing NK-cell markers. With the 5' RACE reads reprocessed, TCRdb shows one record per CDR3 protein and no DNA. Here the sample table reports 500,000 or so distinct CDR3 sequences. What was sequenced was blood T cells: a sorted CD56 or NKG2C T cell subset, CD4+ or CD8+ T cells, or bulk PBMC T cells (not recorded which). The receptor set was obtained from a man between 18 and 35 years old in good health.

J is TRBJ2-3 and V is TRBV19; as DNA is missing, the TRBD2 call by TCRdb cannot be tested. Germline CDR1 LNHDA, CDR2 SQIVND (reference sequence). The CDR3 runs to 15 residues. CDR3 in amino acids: CASKEGTSGSDTQYF.

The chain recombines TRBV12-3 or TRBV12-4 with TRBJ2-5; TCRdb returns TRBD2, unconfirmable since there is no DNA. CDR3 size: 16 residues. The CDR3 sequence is CASSPLAGGYQETQYF.

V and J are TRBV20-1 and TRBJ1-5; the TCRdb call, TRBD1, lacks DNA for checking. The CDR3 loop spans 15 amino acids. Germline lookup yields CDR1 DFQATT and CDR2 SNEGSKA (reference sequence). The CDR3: CSARDPGQKGQPQHF.

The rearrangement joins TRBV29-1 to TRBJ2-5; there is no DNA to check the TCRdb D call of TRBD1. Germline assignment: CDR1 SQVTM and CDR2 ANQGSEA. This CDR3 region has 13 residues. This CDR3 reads CSVHTRYGETQYF.

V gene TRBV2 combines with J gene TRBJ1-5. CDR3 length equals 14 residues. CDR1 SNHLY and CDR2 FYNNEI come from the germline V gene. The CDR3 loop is CASMGANRNQPQHF.

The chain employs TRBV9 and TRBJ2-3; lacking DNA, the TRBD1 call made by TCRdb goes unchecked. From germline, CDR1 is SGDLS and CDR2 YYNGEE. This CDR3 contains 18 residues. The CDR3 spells CASSAIPTGTGAIDTQYF.

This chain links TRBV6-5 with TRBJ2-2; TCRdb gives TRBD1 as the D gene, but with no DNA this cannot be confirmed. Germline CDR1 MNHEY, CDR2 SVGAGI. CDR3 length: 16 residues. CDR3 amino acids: CASSYSFPENTGELFF.

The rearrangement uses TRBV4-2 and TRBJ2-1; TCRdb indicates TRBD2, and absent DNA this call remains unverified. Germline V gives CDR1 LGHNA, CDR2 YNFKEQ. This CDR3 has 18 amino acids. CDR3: CASSQAGLAGGTDNEQFF.

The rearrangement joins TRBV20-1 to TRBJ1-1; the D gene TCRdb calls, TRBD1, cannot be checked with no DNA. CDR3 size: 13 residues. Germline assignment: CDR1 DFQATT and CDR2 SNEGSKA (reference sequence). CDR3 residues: CSPKGDSNTEAFF.

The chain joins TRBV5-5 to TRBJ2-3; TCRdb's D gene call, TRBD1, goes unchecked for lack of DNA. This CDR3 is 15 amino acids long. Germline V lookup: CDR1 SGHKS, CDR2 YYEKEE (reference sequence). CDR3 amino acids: CASSLQDRLTDTQYF. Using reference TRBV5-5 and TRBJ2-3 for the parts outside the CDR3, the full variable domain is DAGVTQSPTHLIKTRGQQVTLRCSPISGHKSVSWYQQVLGQGPQFIFQYYEKEERGRGNFPDRFSARQFPNYSSELNVNALLLGDSALYLCASSLQDRLTDTQYFGPGTRLTVL.

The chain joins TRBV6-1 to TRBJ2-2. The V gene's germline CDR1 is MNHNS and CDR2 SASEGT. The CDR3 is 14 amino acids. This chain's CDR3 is CASSHPFVSGELFF.

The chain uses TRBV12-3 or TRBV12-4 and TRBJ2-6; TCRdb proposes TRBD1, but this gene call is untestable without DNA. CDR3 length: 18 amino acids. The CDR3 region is CASSIRQGLGSGANVLTF.

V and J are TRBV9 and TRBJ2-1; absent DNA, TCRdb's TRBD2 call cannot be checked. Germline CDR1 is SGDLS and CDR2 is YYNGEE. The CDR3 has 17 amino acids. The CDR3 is CASSVDPASGALDEQFF.

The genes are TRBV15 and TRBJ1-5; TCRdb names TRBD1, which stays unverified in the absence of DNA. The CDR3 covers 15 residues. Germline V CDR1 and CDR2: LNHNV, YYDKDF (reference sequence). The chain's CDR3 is CATSRVTGGNQPQHF.

CDR3 residues: CSVVVGFGNQPQHF. This chain links TRBV29-1 with TRBJ1-5. Germline V gene data show CDR1 as SQVTM and CDR2 as ANQGSEA. This CDR3 comprises 14 residues.

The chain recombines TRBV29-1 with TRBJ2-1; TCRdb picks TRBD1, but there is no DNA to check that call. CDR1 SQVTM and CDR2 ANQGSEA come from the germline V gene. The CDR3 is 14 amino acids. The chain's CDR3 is CSVVGRLGVNEQFF.